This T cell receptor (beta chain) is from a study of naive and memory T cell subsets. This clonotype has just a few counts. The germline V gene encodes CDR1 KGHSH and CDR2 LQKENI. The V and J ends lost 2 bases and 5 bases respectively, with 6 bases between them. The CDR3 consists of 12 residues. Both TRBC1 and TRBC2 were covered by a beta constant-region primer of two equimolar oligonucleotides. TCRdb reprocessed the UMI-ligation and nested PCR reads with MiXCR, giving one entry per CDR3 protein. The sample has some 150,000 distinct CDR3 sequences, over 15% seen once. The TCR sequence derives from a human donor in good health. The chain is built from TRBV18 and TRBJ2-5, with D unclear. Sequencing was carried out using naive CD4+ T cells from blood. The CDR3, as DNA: TGTGCCAGCTCACCAGAAATCGAGACCCAGTACTTC. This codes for CASSPEIETQYF.